This T cell receptor (beta chain) was recorded in a study of identical twins. Germline V gives CDR1 SGHAT, CDR2 FQNNGV. V was clipped by 5 bases and J by 3 bases; unmatched bases: 11. The CDR3 is 16 amino acids. TCRdb re-called the 5' RACE reads through MiXCR, storing one row per CDR3 protein. The table shows 300,000 to 400,000 distinct CDR3 sequences, with around an eighth occurring only once. The same sample was also used in a study of yellow fever vaccine responses in identical twins.

The source is a woman younger than 30 in good health. The chain is built from TRBV11-2 and TRBJ2-5, with 8 bases aligning to TRBD1. Source material: CD8+ T cells sorted from blood. Here the CDR3 reads CASSPTRDRRKETQYF. The CDR3 region has the DNA TGTGCCAGCAGCCCAACCAGGGACAGGAGGAAAGAGACCCAGTACTTC.